This TCR beta chain was identified in a study of T cells in pancreatic ductal adenocarcinoma. Points from the study as a whole: Comparisons of tumor and blood clonality may show falsely lower tumor diversity. Unique clonotypes were around 8-fold more numerous in blood than in tumor. This surgical cohort overrepresents the minority presenting with early-stage disease.

Surgery without prior neoadjuvant therapy was the treatment of the selected pancreatic ductal adenocarcinoma patients. To note about this clone: Its antigen is currently unknown.

The table came from immunoSEQ multiplex PCR; TCRdb's copy has only in-frame clones and leaves some out. The sample carries roughly 100,000 clones, more than 90% recorded once. Germline V gene data show CDR1 as LGHNA and CDR2 as YNFKEQ. This CDR3 is built from 17 residues. V was pared by 3 bases and J by 3 bases, with 17 bases between. This chain links TRBV4-2 with TRBJ2-2; weak D call: TRBD1 (6 bases). The specimen sequenced was PBMCs. The TCR comes from a human donor with pancreatic ductal adenocarcinoma. The CDR3 sequence is CASSHQTGTSYTGELFF. DNA for the CDR3: TGTGCCAGCAGCCACCAGACGGGGACATCATACACCGGGGAGCTGTTTTTT.